This T cell receptor (beta chain) was identified during a study of identical twins (dated by TCRdb to between 2015 and 2016). In the study overall: To test whether fetal clonotypes persist, the study used deep sequencing on TCR alpha and beta repertoires from monozygotic twins, unrelated adults of various ages, and cord blood. To rule out contamination, replicate twin experiments were performed at different times with different library preparation protocols. The research as a whole found: Abundant cord blood beta clonotypes carried fewer insertions; young adult naive repertoires showed a weaker similar trend, while memory repertoires showed none. In monozygotic twins, recombination models systematically underestimated out-of-frame TCR alpha sharing, but the models matched the sharing seen between unrelated individuals. Because the same donors could not be followed over many years, the conclusions depended on cross-sectional statistical analysis. Invariant T cells such as MAIT and iNKT could partly confound zero-insertion analyses, although diverse VJ usage argued against such confounding for most clonotypes. The excess sharing between twins in beta out-of-frame sequences was weaker because fewer shared sequences reduced the signal-to-noise ratio. Compared with coincidental sharing between unrelated individuals, out-of-frame TCR alpha sequences shared between twins had an excess of sequences with low generation probability.

Only healthy Caucasian donors were included. This clonotype was counted between two and nine times. The antigen it binds to is not known. One base away there is no much larger clone; base qualities are not given. Libraries were constructed by 5' RACE. The instrument given in TCRdb is Illumina HiSeq 2000. A universal primer binding site was introduced by template switching, and a unique molecular identifier was present in the final cDNA, enabling accurate counting of TCR cDNA molecules. Specific primers in the conserved constant-segment region were used to synthesize first-strand cDNA for the TCR alpha and beta chains. Each cDNA library was double barcoded, with a SMART-Mk sample barcode plus Illumina barcodes, to control for contamination. Two successive PCR steps introduced TruSeq adapter sequences along with Illumina sample barcodes. The TCR alpha and beta cDNA libraries were sequenced on the Illumina HiSeq platform using custom primers. The authors processed their data as follows. MiGEC processed the raw reads to extract unique molecular identifiers, while MiXCR was used to determine the CDR3 positions. For each individual, recombination models were inferred using an EM algorithm with the repgenHMM and IGoR tools. The analysis of shared clonotypes was done with the tcR package in R, with sharing normalized by the product of cloneset sizes. Out-of-frame nonproductive sequences were analyzed to study raw recombination free of thymic and clonal selection effects. The public reads were reprocessed in TCRdb via fastp at Q25 and MiXCR, keeping in-frame beta chains. All rows with the same CDR3 protein become a single entry with the most common DNA and genes. In this record, the V and J calls reflect TCRdb's handling and not the investigators' own analysis. For this sample the table gives 1.5 million to 2 million distinct CDR3 sequences, of which about 32% were detected only once. The ten largest clones take up 0.25% to 0.3% of the sample.

The CDR3 measures 15 amino acids from cysteine to phenylalanine. Only the CDR3 DNA stays, 45 bases, in frame from base 1. Sequences SGHRS (CDR1) and YFSETQ (CDR2) are obtained from the germline V gene. V is cut back by 0 bases and J by 5 bases, with 2 bases in the junction unmatched. The receptor was derived from a newborn girl in good health. The chain uses TRBV5-1 and TRBJ1-5; a stretch of 10 junction bases matches TRBD1. The material sequenced was cord blood. The sequenced DNA: TGCGCCAGCAGCTTGGAGACAGGGGGCCATCAGCCCCAGCATTTT. Its coded protein is CASSLETGGHQPQHF.